This TCR beta chain was identified during a study of CD8 T cells in ankylosing spondylitis. Making use of molecular barcodes, quantitative 5'-RACE generated TCR beta libraries. MiXCR was run by TCRdb on the 5' RACE reads, yielding one entry per CDR3 protein. The sample lists tens of thousands of distinct CDR3 sequences; approximately 10% were seen once. This clonotype was seen more than once but under ten times. V lost 4 bases to trimming and J lost 9 bases, with 10 bases between them. The CDR3 is 12 residues long. Germline V gives CDR1 SGHTA, CDR2 FQGNSA. Sequenced input: blood, either unsorted or a sorted T cell fraction (not recorded which). This chain connects TRBV7-2 to TRBJ2-1; D unresolved. The TCR originated in a male donor with ankylosing spondylitis or in good health (not recorded which). The CDR3 region has the DNA TGTGCCAGCAGCTCTCAGCAGACTGAGCAGTTCTTC. Translation gives CASSSQQTEQFF.